This paragraph reports one T cell receptor beta chain. Sequencing targeted TCR beta in T cells from blood (CD8+ and CD4+). Matched for age and sex, the controls were healthy donors. Negative isolation was used for CD8+ and CD4+ T cells, and FACS enrichment was applied to TEMRA cells. The source of the sample is a study of CD8 T cells in Susac syndrome. Germline V lookup: CDR1 MNHEY, CDR2 SVGAGI. CDR3 length: 15 residues. Deletions cut 5 bases from V and 3 bases from J, with 17 bases between. Random hexamers were used to reverse transcribe about 0.5 to 1 ug of RNA. The method of amplification for TCR beta CDR3 was immunoSEQ multiplex PCR, covering 54 Vbeta and 13 Jbeta. Each CDR3 protein gets one entry after TCRdb re-called the immunoSEQ multiplex PCR reads with MiXCR. Altogether roughly 180,000 distinct CDR3 sequences are present, roughly 94% being singletons, with the ten largest covering 0.1%.

The sequenced material came from CD4+ T cells from PBMCs. This clonotype originated in a human donor in good health. The rearrangement links TRBV6-5 to TRBJ2-7, with D perhaps given as TRBD1 or TRBD2 (5 bases each). As DNA, the CDR3 is TGTGCCAGCAGTGTCCTCCCGGGGCCCTTCTACGAGCAGTACTTC. As protein: CASSVLPGPFYEQYF.